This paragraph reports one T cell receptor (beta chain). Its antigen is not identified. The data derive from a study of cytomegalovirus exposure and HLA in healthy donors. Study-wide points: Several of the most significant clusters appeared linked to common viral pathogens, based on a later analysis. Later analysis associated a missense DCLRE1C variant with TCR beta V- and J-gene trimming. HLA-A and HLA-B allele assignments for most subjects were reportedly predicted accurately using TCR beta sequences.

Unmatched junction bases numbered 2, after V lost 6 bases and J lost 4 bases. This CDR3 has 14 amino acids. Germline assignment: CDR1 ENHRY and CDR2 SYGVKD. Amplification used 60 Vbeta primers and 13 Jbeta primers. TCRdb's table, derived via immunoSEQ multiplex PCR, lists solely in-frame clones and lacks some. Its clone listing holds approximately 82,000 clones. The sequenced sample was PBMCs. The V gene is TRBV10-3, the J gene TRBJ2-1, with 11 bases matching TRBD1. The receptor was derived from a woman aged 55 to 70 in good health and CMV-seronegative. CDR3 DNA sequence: TGTGCCATCAGACGGGACAGGGGGTACAATGAGCAGTTCTTC. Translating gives CAIRRDRGYNEQFF.